Following are 14 T cell receptor beta chains from one sample sequenced in a study of OX40 agonist ivuxolimab in advanced cancers. Measured with immunoSEQ multiplex PCR; TCRdb has only the in-frame clones, and not every one. The sample holds fewer than 80,000 clones, roughly nine tenths seen once. The sequenced sample was CD4+ or CD8+ T cells sorted from blood, obtained in a trial of the OX40 agonist ivuxolimab. The receptors originated from an adult with an advanced solid tumor such as melanoma, head and neck, liver or kidney cancer.

This chain connects TRBV10-3 to TRBJ2-3; D not resolved. The ends were cut back, 1 base at V and 2 bases at J, with 4 bases in the middle. Germline loops: CDR1 ENHRY, CDR2 SYGVKD. The CDR3 has 13 residues. The CDR3 loop is CAISEFTTDTQYF. As DNA, the CDR3 is TGTGCCATCAGTGAGTTTACCACAGATACGCAGTATTTT.

The chain is built from TRBV2 and TRBJ1-5; D gene ambiguous. Germline lookup yields CDR1 SNHLY and CDR2 FYNNEI. The CDR3 has 15 residues. Trimming pared 5 bases from V and 0 bases from J, leaving 11 bases between. The chain's CDR3 is CASSPRANSNQPQHF. The CDR3 coding sequence is TGTGCCAGCAGTCCCCGGGCCAATAGCAATCAGCCCCAGCATTTT. Supplemented by reference TRBV2 and TRBJ1-5, the full variable domain reads EPEVTQTPSHQVTQMGQEVILRCVPISNHLYFYWYRQILGQKVEFLVSFYNNEISEKSEIFDDQFSVERPDGSNFTLKIRSTKLEDSAMYFCASSPRANSNQPQHFGDGTRLSIL.

The V and J genes are TRBV7-2 and TRBJ2-7; 7 bases agree with TRBD1. The germline CDR1 and CDR2 sequences are SGHTA and FQGNSA. The CDR3 runs to 13 residues. Germline trimming cut 7 bases from V and 6 bases from J; bases unmatched to any gene: 9. This chain's CDR3 is CASNLQGVGEQYF. In nucleotides, the CDR3 is TGTGCCAGCAACCTTCAGGGGGTAGGCGAGCAGTACTTC.

The V gene is TRBV6-5, the J gene TRBJ1-2, with D tentatively TRBD1 (5 bases). V gave up 6 bases and J gave up 4 bases, with 12 bases separating them. The CDR3 loop spans 13 amino acids. Germline V lookup: CDR1 MNHEY, CDR2 SVGAGI. CDR3 nucleotide sequence: TGTGCCAGCAGGACAGAAGTGGGCTATGGCTACACCTTC. Protein: CASRTEVGYGYTF.

The V call is TRBV4-1, the J call TRBJ1-5; 7 bases match TRBD1. The CDR3 length is 18 residues. Germline CDR1 reads MGHRA; CDR2 reads YSYEKL. With 0 bases clipped from V and 0 bases from J, the junction kept 8 bases outside the gene matches. The chain's CDR3 is CASSQDPITGASNQPQHF. As DNA, the CDR3 is TGCGCCAGCAGCCAAGATCCCATTACAGGGGCTAGCAATCAGCCCCAGCATTTT.

CDR3 nucleotides: TGTGCCAGCAGTTCTTTTGGGAAGGCGGGAGGGCGCGGCACCGGGGAGCTGTTTTTT. Amino acids: CASSSFGKAGGRGTGELFF. The chain combines TRBV27 with TRBJ2-2, with TRBD2 identical over 9 bases. The CDR3 extends over 19 amino acids. Trimming took 4 bases from V and 4 from J; bases not matched to a gene: 16. The germline gives CDR1 MNHEY, CDR2 SMNVEV (reference sequence).

V gene TRBV28 combines with J gene TRBJ1-1; D might be TRBD1 (5 bases). Trimming cost V 6 bases and J 0 bases, with 20 bases left between them. The CDR3 runs to 17 residues. The germline gives CDR1 MDHEN, CDR2 SYDVKM. CDR3 amino acids: CASRIGGIGHLNTEAFF. Written as DNA, the CDR3 is TGTGCCAGCAGGATTGGGGGGATTGGACATTTGAACACTGAAGCTTTCTTT. Full variable domain (missing parts from reference TRBV28 and TRBJ1-1): DVKVTQSSRYLVKRTGEKVFLECVQDMDHENMFWYRQDPGLGLRLIYFSYDVKMKEKGDIPEGYSVSREKKERFSLILESASTNQTSMYLCASRIGGIGHLNTEAFFGQGTRLTVV.

The chain has TRBV6-1 and TRBJ2-1, with D maybe TRBD2 (6 bases). The CDR3 covers 14 residues. V was trimmed by 2 bases and J by 6 bases, leaving 11 bases between them. Germline CDR1 MNHNS, CDR2 SASEGT. Here the CDR3 reads CASSEPGLTNEQFF. The CDR3 DNA is TGTGCCAGCAGTGAACCCGGACTAACCAATGAGCAGTTCTTC.

This chain joins TRBV7-8 and TRBJ2-1; 9 bases agree with TRBD1. The CDR3 extends over 15 amino acids. CDR1 SGHVS and CDR2 FQNEAQ come from the germline V gene. V shed 3 bases and J 2 bases; nucleotides not matched to a gene: 2. CDR3 region: CASSLRDRAYNEQFF. DNA for the CDR3: TGTGCCAGCAGCTTGCGGGACAGGGCCTACAATGAGCAGTTCTTC.

The chain couples TRBV2 to TRBJ1-1; 7 bases line up with TRBD1. CDR3 length equals 13 residues. V lost 8 bases to trimming and J lost 1 base; unmatched junction nucleotides: 4. CDR1 SNHLY and CDR2 FYNNEI come from the germline V gene. The CDR3 nucleotides read TGTGCCAGCGCGGGACAGCGGAACACTGAAGCTTTCTTT. Translated: CASAGQRNTEAFF.

This chain links TRBV30 with TRBJ2-7; perhaps TRBD2 as D (5 bases). The CDR3 length is 15 residues. Trimming left V 0 bases short and J 3 bases short, with 15 bases between. The germline CDR1 and CDR2 sequences are GTSNPN and SVGIG (reference sequence). As DNA, the CDR3 is TGTGCCTGGAGTGTAAACGGGATCACCCTCTACGAGCAGTACTTC. This encodes CAWSVNGITLYEQYF.

The J gene is TRBJ2-7, the V gene TRBV6-6, with 11 bases aligning to TRBD2. This CDR3 spans 13 amino acids. The ends lost 8 bases at V and 0 bases at J; junction bases unmatched: 0. Germline CDR1 reads MNHNY; CDR2 reads SVGAGI (reference sequence). CDR3 sequence reads: CASGTSGSYEQYF. DNA of the CDR3: TGTGCCAGCGGGACTAGCGGCTCCTACGAGCAGTACTTC.

The rearrangement uses TRBV5-1 and TRBJ2-3, with D possibly matching TRBD1 (6 bases). V lost 4 bases and J lost 3, with 12 bases in between. This CDR3 has 14 amino acids. Per the germline V gene, CDR1 is SGHRS and CDR2 is YFSETQ. DNA of the CDR3: TGCGCCAGCAGCCTGACAGGTTTAACAGATACGCAGTATTTT. Amino acids: CASSLTGLTDTQYF.

The chain is built from TRBV5-4 and TRBJ2-1, with 13 bases aligning to TRBD2. The V gene end was trimmed by 4 bases and the J gene end by 4 bases; junction bases not matched to a gene: 2. From germline, CDR1 is SGHNT and CDR2 YYREEE (reference sequence). CDR3 length equals 15 residues. The CDR3 bases are TGTGCCAGCAGCCGGACTAGCGGGAGTTACAATGAGCAGTTCTTC. Protein: CASSRTSGSYNEQFF.